The 15 T cell receptor beta chains below all came from one sample that was sequenced in a study of control samples from healthy donors and cancer patients. Generated by immunoSEQ multiplex PCR, the TCRdb table keeps only in-frame clones and is missing some. Of around 100,000 clones listed, approximately 86% are singletons. Sequencing input: blood. These receptors were collected from a man aged 25-45 years in good health.

V gene TRBV5-5 combines with J gene TRBJ2-7; D gene unclear. There are 14 residues in the CDR3. V lost 6 bases and J lost 3, with 16 bases in between. Germline V CDR1 and CDR2: SGHKS, YYEKEE (reference sequence). The CDR3 DNA reads TGTGCCAGCAAAAACACGTGGGGTCGCTACGAGCAGTACTTC. Its protein product is CASKNTWGRYEQYF. Variable domain in full (rest from reference TRBV5-5 and TRBJ2-7): DAGVTQSPTHLIKTRGQQVTLRCSPISGHKSVSWYQQVLGQGPQFIFQYYEKEERGRGNFPDRFSARQFPNYSSELNVNALLLGDSALYLCASKNTWGRYEQYFGPGTRLTVT.

The chain carries TRBV6-4 and TRBJ2-7; D unresolved. In germline, CDR1 is MRHNA, CDR2 SNTAGT. The V end lost 6 bases, the J end lost 7 bases, and 7 bases lay between the germline ends. The CDR3 totals 10 residues. CDR3 coding DNA: TGTGCCAGCAGGGAACCGGAGCAGTACTTC. The encoded protein is CASREPEQYF.

The V gene is TRBV7-3, the J gene TRBJ2-3; 11 bases map to TRBD2. The V and J ends lost 4 bases and 3 bases, in that order; junction bases with no gene match: 6. This CDR3 is 16 amino acids long. CDR1 and CDR2 from the germline V gene are SGHTA and FQGTGA. This CDR3 is CASSSLAGGWTDTQYF. The CDR3 region has the DNA TGTGCCAGCAGCTCCCTAGCGGGAGGTTGGACAGATACGCAGTATTTT. The full variable domain, rest sourced from reference TRBV7-3 and TRBJ2-3, is GAGVSQTPSNKVTEKGKYVELRCDPISGHTALYWYRQSLGQGPEFLIYFQGTGAADDSGLPNDRFFAVRPEGSVSTLKIQRTERGDSAVYLCASSSLAGGWTDTQYFGPGTRLTVL.

V gene TRBV6-7 combines with J gene TRBJ2-3; D possibly corresponds to TRBD2 (5 bases). TRBV6-7 is labeled an ORF, and its function is uncertain. The CDR3 contains 17 residues. Trimming stripped 2 bases from V and 4 bases from J, with 19 bases between. The CDR3 DNA sequence: TGTGCCAGCAGTTACCCTTGCAAGGACTCACCTCCAGATACGCAGTATTTT. This codes for CASSYPCKDSPPDTQYF.

The V gene is TRBV23-1, the J gene TRBJ2-7, with a weak D call TRBD2 (5 bases). TRBV23-1 is treated as an ORF (open reading frame) with a function not yet certain. Deletions cut 3 bases from V and 8 bases from J, with 8 bases between. CDR3 length equals 11 residues. CDR3 nucleotide sequence: TGCGCCAGCAGTCAGCCGGGAAAGCAGTACTTC. Its translation: CASSQPGKQYF.

The CDR3: CASGSLAGGTYEQYF. Here the CDR3 DNA reads TGTGCCAGCGGTAGCCTAGCGGGAGGAACCTACGAGCAGTACTTC. This chain connects TRBV3-1 (or the pseudogene TRBV3-2) to TRBJ2-7; 11 positions match TRBD2. Trimming cost V 8 bases and J 2 bases; bases outside gene matches: 8. Per the germline V gene, CDR1 is LGHDT and CDR2 is YNNKEL (reference sequence). The CDR3 totals 15 residues.

The chain joins TRBV7-9 to TRBJ1-2; D gene ambiguous. Germline CDR1 is SEHNR and CDR2 is FQNEAQ (reference sequence). V shed 2 bases and J shed 8 bases, with 15 bases lying between them. This CDR3 region has 14 residues. The CDR3 protein is CASSLIPTSNGYTF. The CDR3 region has the DNA TGTGCCAGCAGCTTAATCCCCACGTCCAACGGCTACACCTTC.

The rearrangement joins TRBV6-2 or TRBV6-3 to TRBJ2-1; D is undetermined. There are 11 residues in the CDR3. V was shortened by 3 bases and J by 7 bases, with 4 bases between the two germline ends. Germline CDR1 and CDR2: MNHEY and SVGEGT. The CDR3 protein is CASSYQNEQFF. In nucleotides, the CDR3 is TGTGCCAGCAGTTATCAGAATGAGCAGTTCTTC.

The rearrangement joins TRBV7-3 to TRBJ2-1, with 8 bases identical to TRBD2. Trimming removed 2 bases from V and 6 bases from J; junction bases left unmatched: 9. Germline values: CDR1 SGHTA, CDR2 FQGTGA. CDR3 length equals 16 residues. The CDR3 nucleotides are TGTGCCAGCAGCTTACGAGGGCGGGAGGACCCCAATGAGCAGTTCTTC. This sequence encodes CASSLRGREDPNEQFF.

The chain couples TRBV7-9 to TRBJ1-3; D is unresolved. The ends were cut back, 1 base at V and 4 bases at J, with 5 bases in the middle. Germline CDR1 and CDR2: SEHNR and FQNEAQ (reference sequence). CDR3 length: 13 amino acids. As DNA, the CDR3 is TGTGCCAGCAGCTTAGGACGGGGAAACACCATATATTTT. Translated, it gives CASSLGRGNTIYF.

V and J are TRBV9 and TRBJ1-3; D is perhaps TRBD1 (5 bases). Germline CDR1 reads SGDLS; CDR2 reads YYNGEE. The CDR3 runs 15 residues. V was trimmed by 3 bases and J by 3 bases, leaving 13 bases between them. The CDR3 DNA reads as TGTGCCAGCAGCGCAATCCAGGGTGGTGGAAACACCATATATTTT. Amino acids: CASSAIQGGGNTIYF.

The V and J genes are TRBV18 and TRBJ1-1; D perhaps matches TRBD1 (6 bases). V was clipped by 3 bases and J by 7 bases, with 12 bases between them. There are 13 residues in the CDR3. Germline loops: CDR1 KGHSH, CDR2 LQKENI. CDR3 amino acids: CASSPPGALEAFF. CDR3 bases: TGTGCCAGCTCACCCCCAGGGGCCCTTGAAGCTTTCTTT.

The chain recombines TRBV21-1 with TRBJ2-7; the table gives TRBD1 as D, unverified against the DNA. TRBV21-1 is designated a pseudogene. The CDR3 contains 12 residues. The DNA of the CDR3 is TGTGCCAGCAGCAAAATCCAGGGGGAGCAGTACTTC. This sequence encodes CASSKIQGEQYF.

This chain connects TRBV4-3 to TRBJ1-1; 7 bases agree with TRBD1. The V segment lost 0 bases and the J segment 3 bases; nucleotides outside the gene matches: 4. The CDR3 length is 15 residues. CDR1 LGHNA and CDR2 YSLEER come from the germline V gene. Here the CDR3 reads CASSQDQGGDTEAFF. In nucleotides, the CDR3 is TGCGCCAGCAGCCAAGATCAGGGGGGGGACACTGAAGCTTTCTTT.

The chain joins TRBV5-8 to TRBJ2-3; 9 bases map to TRBD1. There are 16 residues in the CDR3. V gave up 4 bases and J gave up 1 base; unmatched junction bases: 7. Germline values: CDR1 SGHTS, CDR2 YDEGEE. CDR3 sequence: CASSPGTGRGTDTQYF. The CDR3 DNA follows: TGTGCCAGCAGCCCCGGGACAGGGAGGGGCACAGATACGCAGTATTTT.